The T cell receptor beta chain described here comes from a study of preoperative IRX-2 immunotherapy in early breast cancer (dated by TCRdb to the late 2010s). To note about this clone: Its antigen is not yet known. Within one base of it there is no much larger clone, and no base qualities were kept.

V is clipped by 5 bases and J by 6 bases, and the sequence between their germline boundaries is 17 bases long. The CDR3 spans 14 residues, from the cysteine through the phenylalanine. The only DNA kept is the CDR3, 42 bases in frame from the first base. In the germline V gene, CDR1 corresponds to MDHEN and CDR2 to SYDVKM. Taken with the paper, the label for treatment or condition translates to: preoperative locoregional IRX-2 cytokine immunotherapy. The samples were obtained from a phase Ib study in which preoperative, locoregional IRX-2 cytokine immunotherapy intended to prime immune responses was tested. Patients with early-stage breast cancer who were given IRX-2 before surgery served as donors. Library preparation employed the immunoSEQ multiplex PCR assay. TCRdb obtained this table from immuneACCESS and retained in-frame rearrangements with V and J assigned. These tables miss some clones; where compared with another copy, unresolved V genes account for less than half of the shortfall, and the remainder is unexplained. For this sample there are tens of thousands of clones; about 81% appear just once. The top ten clonotypes cover approximately 1.3% of the sample.

Recombination linked TRBV28 to TRBJ2-7; TRBD1 could be the D gene, as 6 bases match. The TCR originated in a human donor with breast cancer. Sequences were derived from lymph node tissue, sampled after IRX-2 immunotherapy. The CDR3 corresponds to CASSPPPTGGEQYF. The nucleotide sequence is given as TGTGCCAGCAGTCCACCACCGACAGGTGGCGAGCAGTACTTC.